The 6 T cell receptor beta chains listed next were all sequenced from one sample in a study of T cells after yellow fever vaccination. Each CDR3 protein is one row after TCRdb ran MiXCR on the 5' RACE reads. Found here are hundreds of thousands of distinct CDR3 sequences, 20% to 25% of them singletons; the top ten hold approximately 16%. The sample consisted of PBMCs, taken 20 to 25 days after the first yellow fever vaccination. The receptors were sampled from a man between 18 and 35 years old who received the YFV17D yellow fever vaccine.

The chain carries TRBV4-2 and TRBJ1-2; tentative D call: TRBD1 (5 bases). The CDR3 sequence is 15 residues long. Trimming pared 0 bases from V and 2 bases from J, leaving 10 bases between. Germline CDR1 is LGHNA and CDR2 is YNFKEQ. Here the CDR3 reads CASSQDRQSNYGYTF. The CDR3 DNA reads TGTGCCAGCAGCCAAGATAGACAGTCGAACTATGGCTACACCTTC.

This clonotype was observed a handful of times. DNA of the CDR3: TGTGCCAGCAGCCAAGAAACTAGCGGGGACCAAGAGACCCAGTACTTC. Amino acid sequence: CASSQETSGDQETQYF. The J gene is TRBJ2-5, the V gene TRBV3-1; 10 positions agree with TRBD2. With V trimmed by 0 bases and J by 0 bases, 1 base remained unmatched. The germline gives CDR1 LGHDT, CDR2 YNNKEL (reference sequence). This CDR3 is 16 amino acids long.

In its sample, this clonotype was seen many times. The J gene is TRBJ1-4, the V gene TRBV7-9; D is undetermined. The CDR3 sequence is 14 residues long. V was cut by 8 bases and J by 7 bases, with 17 bases left in between. The germline V gene encodes CDR1 SEHNR and CDR2 FQNEAQ (reference sequence). The CDR3 DNA follows: TGTGCCAGCGCGAAATGGGAGGAGCGTGAAAAACTGTTTTTT. Residues: CASAKWEEREKLFF.

The chain joins TRBV7-9 to TRBJ2-7; a possible D gene is TRBD1 (5 bases). This CDR3 contains 15 residues. V shed 5 bases and J shed 0 bases, with 14 bases lying between them. CDR1 is SEHNR and CDR2 is FQNEAQ in the germline V gene (reference sequence). This chain's CDR3 is CASSQGTSSSYEQYF. Here the CDR3 DNA reads TGTGCCAGCAGCCAGGGTACGTCGAGCTCCTACGAGCAGTACTTC.

V is TRBV7-2 and J is TRBJ2-3; unclear D gene. Germline lookup yields CDR1 SGHTA and CDR2 FQGNSA. This CDR3 is 14 amino acids long. The V and J ends lost 2 bases and 4 bases respectively, with 10 bases between them. In DNA, the CDR3 is TGTGCCAGCAGCTTATGGACGTCCGCAGATACGCAGTATTTT. The encoded protein is CASSLWTSADTQYF.

This clonotype occurred a few times. This chain joins TRBV5-1 and TRBJ2-1; maybe TRBD2 (5 bases). CDR1 SGHRS and CDR2 YFSETQ come from the germline V gene. The CDR3 runs 15 residues. Trimming cost V 4 bases and J 4 bases, with 15 bases left between them. CDR3 sequence: CASSETGISYNEQFF. CDR3 nucleotide sequence: TGCGCCAGCAGCGAAACCGGGATCTCTTACAATGAGCAGTTCTTC.